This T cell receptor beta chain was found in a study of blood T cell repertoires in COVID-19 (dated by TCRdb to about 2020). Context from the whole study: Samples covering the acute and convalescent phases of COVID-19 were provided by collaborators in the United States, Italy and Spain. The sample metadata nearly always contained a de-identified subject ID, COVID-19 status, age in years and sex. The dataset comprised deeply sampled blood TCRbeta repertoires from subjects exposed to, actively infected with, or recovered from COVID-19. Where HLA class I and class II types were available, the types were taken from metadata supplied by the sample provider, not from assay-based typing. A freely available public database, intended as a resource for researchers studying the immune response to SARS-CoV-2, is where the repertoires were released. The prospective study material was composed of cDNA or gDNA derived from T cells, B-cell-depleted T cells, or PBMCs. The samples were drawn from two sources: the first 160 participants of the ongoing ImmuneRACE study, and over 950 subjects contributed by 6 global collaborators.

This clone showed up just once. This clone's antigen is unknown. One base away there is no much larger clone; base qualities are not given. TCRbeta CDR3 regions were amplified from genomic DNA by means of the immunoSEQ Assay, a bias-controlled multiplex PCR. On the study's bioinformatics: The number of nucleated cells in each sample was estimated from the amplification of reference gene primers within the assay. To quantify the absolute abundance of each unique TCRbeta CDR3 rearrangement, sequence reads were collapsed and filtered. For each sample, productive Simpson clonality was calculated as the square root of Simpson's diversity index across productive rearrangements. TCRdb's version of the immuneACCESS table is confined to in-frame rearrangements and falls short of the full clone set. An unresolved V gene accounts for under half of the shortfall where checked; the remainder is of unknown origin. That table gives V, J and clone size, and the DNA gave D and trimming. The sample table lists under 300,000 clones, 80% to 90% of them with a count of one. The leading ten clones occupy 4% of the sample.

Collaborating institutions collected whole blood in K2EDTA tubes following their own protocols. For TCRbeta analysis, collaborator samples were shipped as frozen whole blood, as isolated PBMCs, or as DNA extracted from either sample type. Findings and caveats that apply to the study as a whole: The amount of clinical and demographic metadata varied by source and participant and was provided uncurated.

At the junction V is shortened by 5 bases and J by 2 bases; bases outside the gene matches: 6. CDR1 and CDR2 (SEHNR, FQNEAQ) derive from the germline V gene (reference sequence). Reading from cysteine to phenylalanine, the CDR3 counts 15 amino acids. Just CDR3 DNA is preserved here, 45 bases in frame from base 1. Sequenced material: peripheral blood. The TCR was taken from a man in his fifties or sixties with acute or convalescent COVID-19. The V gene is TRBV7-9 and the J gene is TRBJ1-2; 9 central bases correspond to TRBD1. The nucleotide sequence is TGTGCCAGCAGCCTCTGGACAGGGGCGAACTATGGCTACACCTTC. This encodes CASSLWTGANYGYTF. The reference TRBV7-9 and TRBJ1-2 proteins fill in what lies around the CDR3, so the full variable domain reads DTGVSQNPRHKITKRGQNVTFRCDPISEHNRLYWYRQTLGQGPEFLTYFQNEAQLEKSRLLSDRFSAERPKGSFSTLEIQRTEQGDSAMYLCASSLWTGANYGYTFGSGTRLTVV.